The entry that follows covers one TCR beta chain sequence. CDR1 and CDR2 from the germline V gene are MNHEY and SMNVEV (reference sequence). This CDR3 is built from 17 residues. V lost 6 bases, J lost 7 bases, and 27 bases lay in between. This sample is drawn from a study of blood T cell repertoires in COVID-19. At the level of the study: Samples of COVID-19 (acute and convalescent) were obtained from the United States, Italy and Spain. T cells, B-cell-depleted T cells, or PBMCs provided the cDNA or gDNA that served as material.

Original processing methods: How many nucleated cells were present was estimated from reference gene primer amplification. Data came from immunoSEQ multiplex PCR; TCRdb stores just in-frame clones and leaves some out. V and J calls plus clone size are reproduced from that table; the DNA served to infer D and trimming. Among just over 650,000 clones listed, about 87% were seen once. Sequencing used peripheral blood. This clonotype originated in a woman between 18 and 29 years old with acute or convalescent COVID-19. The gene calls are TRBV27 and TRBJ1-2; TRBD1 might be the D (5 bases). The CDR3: CASRPGRGQVGLIGYTF. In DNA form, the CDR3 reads TGTGCCAGCAGACCCGGAAGGGGTCAGGTAGGCTTGATTGGCTACACCTTC.